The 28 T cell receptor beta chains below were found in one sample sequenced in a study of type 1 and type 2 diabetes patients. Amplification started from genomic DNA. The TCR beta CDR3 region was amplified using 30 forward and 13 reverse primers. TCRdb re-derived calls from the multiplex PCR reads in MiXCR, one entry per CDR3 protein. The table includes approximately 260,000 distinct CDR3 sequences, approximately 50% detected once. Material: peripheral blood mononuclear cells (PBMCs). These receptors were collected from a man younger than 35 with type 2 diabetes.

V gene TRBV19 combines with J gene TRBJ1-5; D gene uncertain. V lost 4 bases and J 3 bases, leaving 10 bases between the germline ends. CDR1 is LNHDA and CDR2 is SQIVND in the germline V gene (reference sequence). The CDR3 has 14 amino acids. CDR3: CASSTTSLNQPQHF. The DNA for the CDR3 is TGTGCCAGTAGTACCACCTCGCTCAATCAGCCCCAGCATTTT.

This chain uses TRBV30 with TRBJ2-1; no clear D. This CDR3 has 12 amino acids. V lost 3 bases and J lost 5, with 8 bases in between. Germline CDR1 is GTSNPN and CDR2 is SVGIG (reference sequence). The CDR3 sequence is CAWRRLNNEQFF. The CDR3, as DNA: TGTGCCTGGAGGAGGTTAAACAATGAGCAGTTCTTC.

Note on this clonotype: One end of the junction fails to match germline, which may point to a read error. The CDR3 protein is CASSPSTGYSPLHF. The CDR3 bases are TGTGCCAGCAGCCCCTCGACAGGTTATTCACCCCTCCACTTT. The chain links TRBV5-1 to TRBJ1-6; D may be TRBD1 (6 bases). Germline-derived CDR1 and CDR2 are SGHRS and YFSETQ. There are 14 residues in the CDR3.

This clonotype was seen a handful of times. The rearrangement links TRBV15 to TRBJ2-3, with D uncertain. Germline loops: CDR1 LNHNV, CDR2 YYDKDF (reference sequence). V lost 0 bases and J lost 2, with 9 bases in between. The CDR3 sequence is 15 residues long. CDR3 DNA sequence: TGTGCCACCAGCAGAGACGCCGGCCTCACAGATACGCAGTATTTT. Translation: CATSRDAGLTDTQYF.

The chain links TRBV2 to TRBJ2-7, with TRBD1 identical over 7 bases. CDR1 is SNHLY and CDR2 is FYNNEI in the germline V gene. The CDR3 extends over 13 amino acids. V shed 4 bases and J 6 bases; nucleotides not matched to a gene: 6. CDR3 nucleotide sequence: TGTGCCAGCAGTGGGACACAGGGGCTCGAGCAGTACTTC. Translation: CASSGTQGLEQYF.

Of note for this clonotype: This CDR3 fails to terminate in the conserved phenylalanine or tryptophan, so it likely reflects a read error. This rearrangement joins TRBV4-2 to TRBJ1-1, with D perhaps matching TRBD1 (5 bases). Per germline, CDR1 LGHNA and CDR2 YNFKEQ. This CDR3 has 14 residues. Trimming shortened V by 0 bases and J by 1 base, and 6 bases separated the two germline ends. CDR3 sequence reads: CASSQDRENTEAFL. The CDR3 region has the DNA TGTGCCAGCAGCCAAGACAGGGAGAACACTGAAGCTTTCCTT.

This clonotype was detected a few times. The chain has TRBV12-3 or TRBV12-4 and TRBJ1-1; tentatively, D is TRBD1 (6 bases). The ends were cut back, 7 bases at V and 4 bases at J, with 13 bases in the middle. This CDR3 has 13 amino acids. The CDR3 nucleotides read TGTGCCAGCATCAACAGGGATAGCACTGAAGCTTTCTTT. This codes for CASINRDSTEAFF.

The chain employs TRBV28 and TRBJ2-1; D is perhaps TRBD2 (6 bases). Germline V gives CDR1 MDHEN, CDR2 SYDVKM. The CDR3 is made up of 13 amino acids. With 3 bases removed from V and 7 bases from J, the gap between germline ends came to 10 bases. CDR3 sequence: CASSFGTRNEQFF. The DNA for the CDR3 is TGTGCCAGCAGTTTCGGGACTCGGAATGAGCAGTTCTTC.

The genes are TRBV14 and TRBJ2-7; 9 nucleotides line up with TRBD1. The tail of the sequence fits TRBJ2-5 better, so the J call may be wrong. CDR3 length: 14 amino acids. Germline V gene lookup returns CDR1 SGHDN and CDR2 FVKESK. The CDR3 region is CASSAGTGQETQYF. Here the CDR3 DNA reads TGTGCCAGCAGCGCCGGGACAGGGCAGGAGACCCAGTACTTC.

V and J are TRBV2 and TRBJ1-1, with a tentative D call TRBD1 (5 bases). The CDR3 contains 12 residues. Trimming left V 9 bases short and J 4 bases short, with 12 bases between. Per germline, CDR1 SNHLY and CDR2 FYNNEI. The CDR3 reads CASGRQGTEAFF. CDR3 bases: TGTGCCAGTGGCCGGCAGGGCACTGAAGCTTTCTTT.

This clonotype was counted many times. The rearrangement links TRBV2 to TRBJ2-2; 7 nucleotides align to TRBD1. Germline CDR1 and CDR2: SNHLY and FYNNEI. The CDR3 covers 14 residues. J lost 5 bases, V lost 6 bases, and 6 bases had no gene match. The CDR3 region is CASRTGQLTGELFF. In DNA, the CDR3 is TGTGCCAGCAGGACGGGACAGTTGACCGGGGAGCTGTTTTTT.

The CDR3 sequence is CASLGDTEAFF. As DNA, the CDR3 is TGTGCCAGTTTAGGGGACACTGAAGCTTTCTTT. The chain carries TRBV28 and TRBJ1-1, with D perhaps TRBD1 (5 bases). The germline V gene has CDR1 MDHEN and CDR2 SYDVKM. The ends were cut back, 9 bases at V and 3 bases at J, with 8 bases in the middle. CDR3 length: 11 residues. Full variable domain (missing parts from reference TRBV28 and TRBJ1-1): DVKVTQSSRYLVKRTGEKVFLECVQDMDHENMFWYRQDPGLGLRLIYFSYDVKMKEKGDIPEGYSVSREKKERFSLILESASTNQTSMYLCASLGDTEAFFGQGTRLTVV.

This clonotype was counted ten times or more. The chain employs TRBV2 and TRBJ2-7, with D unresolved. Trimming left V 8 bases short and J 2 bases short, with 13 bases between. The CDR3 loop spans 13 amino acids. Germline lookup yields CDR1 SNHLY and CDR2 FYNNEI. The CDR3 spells CASSPYQTYEQYF. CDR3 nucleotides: TGTGCCAGCTCGCCCTACCAGACCTACGAGCAGTACTTC. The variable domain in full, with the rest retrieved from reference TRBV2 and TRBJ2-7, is EPEVTQTPSHQVTQMGQEVILRCVPISNHLYFYWYRQILGQKVEFLVSFYNNEISEKSEIFDDQFSVERPDGSNFTLKIRSTKLEDSAMYFCASSPYQTYEQYFGPGTRLTVT.

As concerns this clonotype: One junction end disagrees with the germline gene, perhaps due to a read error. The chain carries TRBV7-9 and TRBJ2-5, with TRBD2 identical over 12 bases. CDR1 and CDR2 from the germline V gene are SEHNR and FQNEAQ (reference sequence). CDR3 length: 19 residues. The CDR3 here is CASSHREIGTSGLGETQYF. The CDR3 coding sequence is TGCGCCAGCAGCCACCGAGAAATCGGGACTAGCGGGTTGGGAGAGACCCAGTACTTC.

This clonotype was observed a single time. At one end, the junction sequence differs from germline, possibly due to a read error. The CDR3 bases are TGCGCCAGCAGCTTGGTCGGCTACGATCAGTACTTC. It is translated as CASSLVGYDQYF. V is TRBV5-1 and J is TRBJ2-7; D not resolved. The germline gives CDR1 SGHRS, CDR2 YFSETQ. The CDR3 has 12 amino acids. Together with reference TRBV5-1 and TRBJ2-7, the CDR3 gives the full variable domain: KAGVTQTPRYLIKTRGQQVTLSCSPISGHRSVSWYQQTPGQGLQFLFEYFSETQRNKGNFPGRFSGRQFSNSRSEMNVSTLELGDSALYLCASSLVGYDQYFGPGTRLTVT.

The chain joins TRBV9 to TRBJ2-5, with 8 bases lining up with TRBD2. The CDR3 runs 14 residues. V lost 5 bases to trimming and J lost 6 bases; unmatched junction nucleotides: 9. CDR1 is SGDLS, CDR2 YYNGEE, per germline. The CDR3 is CASSLSGSGQTQYF. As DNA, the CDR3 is TGTGCCAGCAGTTTGAGCGGGAGCGGGCAGACCCAGTACTTC.

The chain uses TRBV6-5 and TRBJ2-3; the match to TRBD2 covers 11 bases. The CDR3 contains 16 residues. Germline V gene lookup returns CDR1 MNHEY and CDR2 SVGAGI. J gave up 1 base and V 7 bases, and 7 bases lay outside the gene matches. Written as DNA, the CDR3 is TGTGCCAGCACTCCACTAGCGGGAGCCCGCACAGATACGCAGTATTTT. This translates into CASTPLAGARTDTQYF.

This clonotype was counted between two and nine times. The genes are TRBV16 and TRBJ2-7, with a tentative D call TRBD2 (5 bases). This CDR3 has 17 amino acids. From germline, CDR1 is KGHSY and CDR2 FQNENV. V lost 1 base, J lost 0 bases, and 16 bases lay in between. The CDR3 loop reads CASSQFFREPPSYEQYF. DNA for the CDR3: TGTGCCAGCAGCCAATTTTTTAGGGAGCCCCCCTCCTACGAGCAGTACTTC. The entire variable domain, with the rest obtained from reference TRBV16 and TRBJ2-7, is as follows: GEEVAQTPKHLVRGEGQKAKLYCAPIKGHSYVFWYQQVLKNEFKFLISFQNENVFDETGMPKERFSAKCLPNSPCSLEIQATKLEDSAVYFCASSQFFREPPSYEQYFGPGTRLTVT.

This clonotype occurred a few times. CDR3 sequence: CATSRGSSQNYEQYF. CDR3 DNA: TGTGCCACCAGCAGAGGCAGTAGCCAAAACTACGAGCAGTACTTC. The chain carries TRBV15 and TRBJ2-7; D gene uncertain. The CDR3 loop spans 15 amino acids. In germline, CDR1 is LNHNV, CDR2 YYDKDF (reference sequence). The V and J ends lost 1 base and 3 bases respectively, with 13 bases between them.

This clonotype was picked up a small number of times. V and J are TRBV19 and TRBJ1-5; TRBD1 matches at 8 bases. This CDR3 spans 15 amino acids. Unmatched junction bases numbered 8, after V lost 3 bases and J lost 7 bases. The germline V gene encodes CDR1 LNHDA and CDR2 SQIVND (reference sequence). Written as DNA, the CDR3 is TGTGCCAGTAGTATCCGACAGGGGAATAACCAGCCCCAGCATTTT. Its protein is CASSIRQGNNQPQHF.

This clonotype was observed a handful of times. Here the CDR3 reads CASSPQGARQETQYF. The CDR3 DNA reads TGTGCCAGTAGTCCACAGGGGGCCCGGCAAGAGACCCAGTACTTC. The chain recombines TRBV19 with TRBJ2-5; 9 positions match TRBD1. This CDR3 contains 15 residues. V shed 5 bases and J 2 bases; nucleotides not matched to a gene: 6. CDR1 is LNHDA, CDR2 SQIVND, per germline (reference sequence).

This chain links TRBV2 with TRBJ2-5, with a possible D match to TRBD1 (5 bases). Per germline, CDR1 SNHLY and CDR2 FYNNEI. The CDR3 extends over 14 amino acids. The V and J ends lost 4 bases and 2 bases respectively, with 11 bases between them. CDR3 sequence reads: CASSVLTVQETQYF. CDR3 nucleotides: TGTGCCAGCAGTGTCTTGACAGTTCAAGAGACCCAGTACTTC.

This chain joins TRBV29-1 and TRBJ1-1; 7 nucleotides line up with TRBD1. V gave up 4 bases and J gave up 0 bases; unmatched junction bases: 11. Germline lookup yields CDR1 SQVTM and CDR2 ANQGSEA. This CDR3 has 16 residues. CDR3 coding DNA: TGCAGCGTTGGAGGACAGGAGGAGGCCATGAACACTGAAGCTTTCTTT. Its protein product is CSVGGQEEAMNTEAFF.

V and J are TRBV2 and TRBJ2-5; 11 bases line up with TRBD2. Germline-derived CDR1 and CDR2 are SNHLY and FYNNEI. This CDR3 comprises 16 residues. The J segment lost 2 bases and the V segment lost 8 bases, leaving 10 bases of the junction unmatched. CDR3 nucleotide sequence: TGTGCCAGCTGGGGGGATCTAGCGGGGGGACAAGAGACCCAGTACTTC. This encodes CASWGDLAGGQETQYF.

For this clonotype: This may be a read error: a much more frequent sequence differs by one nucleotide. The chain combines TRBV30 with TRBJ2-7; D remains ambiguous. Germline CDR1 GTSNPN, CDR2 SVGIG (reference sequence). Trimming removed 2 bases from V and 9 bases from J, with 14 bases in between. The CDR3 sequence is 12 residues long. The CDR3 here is CAWSNTDDGQYF. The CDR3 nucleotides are TGTGCCTGGAGTAACACGGACGACGGGCAGTACTTC.

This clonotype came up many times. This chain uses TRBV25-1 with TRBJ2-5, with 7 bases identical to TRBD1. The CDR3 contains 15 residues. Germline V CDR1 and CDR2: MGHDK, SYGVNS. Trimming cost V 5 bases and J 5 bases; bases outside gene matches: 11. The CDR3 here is CASSFGHGTAETQYF. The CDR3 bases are TGTGCCAGCAGTTTTGGCCACGGGACAGCTGAGACCCAGTACTTC.

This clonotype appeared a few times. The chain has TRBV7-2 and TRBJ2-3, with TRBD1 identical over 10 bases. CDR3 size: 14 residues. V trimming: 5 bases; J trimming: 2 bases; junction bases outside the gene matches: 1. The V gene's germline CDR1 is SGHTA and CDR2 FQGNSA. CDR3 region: CASSRQGATDTQYF. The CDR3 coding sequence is TGTGCCAGCAGCAGACAGGGGGCCACAGATACGCAGTATTTT.

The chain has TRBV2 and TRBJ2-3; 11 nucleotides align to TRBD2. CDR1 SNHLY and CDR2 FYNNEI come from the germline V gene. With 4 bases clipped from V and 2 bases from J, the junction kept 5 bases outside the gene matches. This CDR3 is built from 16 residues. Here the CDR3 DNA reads TGTGCCAGCAGTGGATCACTAGCGGGGGACACAGATACGCAGTATTTT. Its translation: CASSGSLAGDTDTQYF.